The rows below give T cell receptor beta chains drawn from one sample of a study of cytomegalovirus exposure and HLA in healthy donors. Clones were sequenced by immunoSEQ multiplex PCR, and TCRdb holds only the in-frame ones, with some missing. The sample contains under 150,000 clones, around 80% of which appear only once. Source material: PBMCs. These receptors were obtained from a woman aged 40-49 years in good health and CMV-seronegative. Each CDR3 is given with its conserved first and last residue. Each record gives: D gene, J gene, V gene, clone size, CDR3 DNA, CDR3 protein. The D gene is left open where the match is weak. Clone size, where shown, is once, few, many, or a class for clones that have expanded.

-	TRBJ2-1	TRBV19	-	TGTGCCAGTAGTGAGGCTAGGCTATACAATGAGCAGTTCTTC	CASSEARLYNEQFF
-	TRBJ1-6	TRBV7-8	-	TGTGCCAGCAGCTCCTTCCCCGTCTCACCCCTCCACTTT	CASSSFPVSPLHF
-	TRBJ1-1	TRBV6-6	-	TGTGCCAGCAGTCCCCCGGGGGCTGAAGCTTTCTTT	CASSPPGAEAFF
TRBD2	TRBJ2-7	TRBV10-3	-	TGTGCCATCAGTGAGTCACTAGCGGGGGAGCAGTACTTC	CAISESLAGEQYF
-	TRBJ2-7	TRBV7-7	-	TGTGCTAGCAGCTTGGGGCCAGGGGCCCCCTACGAGCAGTACTTC	CASSLGPGAPYEQYF
TRBD2	TRBJ2-3	TRBV4-2	-	TGTGCCAGCAGCAAGGGCACTAGCGGGGGCACAGATACGCAGTATTTT	CASSKGTSGGTDTQYF
TRBD1	TRBJ2-7	TRBV12-5	-	TGTGCTAGTGGCTTCGGACAGGGATTCTACGAGCAGTACTTC	CASGFGQGFYEQYF
TRBD1	TRBJ2-3	TRBV7-2	-	TGTGCCAGCAGCTTAGACAGGGGGCTAGGGGGTGGCACAGATACGCAGTATTTT	CASSLDRGLGGGTDTQYF
TRBD2	TRBJ2-3	TRBV19	-	TGTGCCAGTAGTCAAACCTTGGGGCTAGCGGGGGGTGCAGATACGCAGTATTTT	CASSQTLGLAGGADTQYF
-	TRBJ2-2	TRBV28	-	TGTGCCAGCAGTTCATCCACCGGGGAGCTGTTTTTT	CASSSSTGELFF
TRBD1	TRBJ2-7	TRBV9	-	TGTGCCAGCAGCGTAGGGTCGGACAGGTACTACGAGCAGTACTTC	CASSVGSDRYYEQYF
-	TRBJ1-1	TRBV5-6	-	TGTGCCAGCAGCCAACTGGACAGGAACACTGAAGCTTTCTTT	CASSQLDRNTEAFF
TRBD2	TRBJ2-1	TRBV7-6	-	TGTGCCAGCAGCCTGAGCACTAGCGGATTCAGAAATGAGCAGTTCTTC	CASSLSTSGFRNEQFF
-	TRBJ2-1	TRBV18	-	TGTGCCAGCTCGACCGCGGGGGCCTCCTACAATGAGCAGTTCTTC	CASSTAGASYNEQFF
-	TRBJ1-2	TRBV13	-	TGTGCCAGCAGCTTAGGACAGGGAGGGAACTATGGCTACACCTTC	CASSLGQGGNYGYTF
-	TRBJ2-2	TRBV4-2	few	TGTGCCAGCAGCCACATTGGCGCCCCCGGGACTGGCCGCACCGGGGAGCTGTTTTTT	CASSHIGAPGTGRTGELFF
TRBD1	TRBJ1-2	TRBV4-2	-	TGTGCCAGCAGCCAAGAAATCGCAGGGGGCGACTATGGCTACACCTTC	CASSQEIAGGDYGYTF
-	TRBJ2-5	TRBV19	-	TGTGCCAGTAGTATACTGGGGGGACAAGAGACCCAGTACTTC	CASSILGGQETQYF
-	TRBJ2-7	TRBV7-3	once	TGTGCCAGCAGCTTAACAACAGGGAGCGAGCAGTACTTC	CASSLTTGSEQYF
-	TRBJ1-4	TRBV19	-	TGTGCCACCACAGGGATGTCATCTAATGAAAAACTGTTTTTT	CATTGMSSNEKLFF
-	TRBJ2-3	TRBV5-4	-	TGTGCCAGCAGCCGGACAGTATTAGATACGCAGTATTTT	CASSRTVLDTQYF
-	TRBJ2-1	TRBV7-9	-	TGTGCCAGCAGCTTAGGTCTAGCCGTCCATGAGCAGTTCTTC	CASSLGLAVHEQFF
-	TRBJ2-1	TRBV10-3	-	TGTGCCATCAGTGAGACAGGCAGCTCCTACAATGAGCAGTTCTTC	CAISETGSSYNEQFF
TRBD1	TRBJ1-5	TRBV5-4	-	TGTGCCAGCATCAAACACCCCCTCGAACAGGGGGGCGCCGGGGATCAGCCCCAGCATTTT	CASIKHPLEQGGAGDQPQHF
-	TRBJ1-1	TRBV29-1	few	TGCAGCGTTGATCCCCAGAGCGGGACTGAAGCTTTCTTT	CSVDPQSGTEAFF
TRBD2	TRBJ2-5	TRBV4-3	once	TGCGCCAGCAGCCAAGAAGCGAGCGGGGGGCTTCAAGAGACCCAGTACTTC	CASSQEASGGLQETQYF
-	TRBJ1-4	TRBV9	-	TGTGCCAGCAGCGTAGAAGCCGCAACTAATGAAAAACTGTTTTTT	CASSVEAATNEKLFF
-	TRBJ2-2	TRBV29-1	-	TGCAGCGTCCTAGACTTAAACACCGGGGAGCTGTTTTTT	CSVLDLNTGELFF
-	TRBJ1-2	TRBV4-3	-	TGCGCCAGCAGCCAAAACAGGGCTGGATATGGCTACACCTTC	CASSQNRAGYGYTF
-	TRBJ1-2	TRBV11-2	-	TGTGCCAGCACCCAAGGCTCAGGGGATGGCTACACCTTC	CASTQGSGDGYTF
-	TRBJ1-1	TRBV7-9	-	TGTGCCAGCAGCGTGACAGCTAACACTGAAGCTTTCTTT	CASSVTANTEAFF
TRBD1	TRBJ2-7	TRBV7-2	-	TGTGCCAGCAGCCGACAGGGTTACCACGAGCAGTACTTC	CASSRQGYHEQYF
-	TRBJ2-1	TRBV7-6	-	TGTGCCAGCAGCTTTGGAGGAGACAATGAGCAGTTCTTC	CASSFGGDNEQFF